The 21 T cell receptor beta chains given below trace back to one sample, sequenced in a study of T cell changes during pregnancy in multiple sclerosis (dated 2019 in TCRdb). The library came from the immunoSEQ multiplex PCR assay. Sourced from immuneACCESS, this table was stored by TCRdb with only in-frame sequences that have V and J called. A share of the clones is absent; for the studies checked, an unresolved V gene accounts for under half, and the remainder has no known explanation. Across this sample there are tens of thousands of clones, with approximately 93% seen only once. 2.5% to 3% of the sample belongs to the ten largest clones. Material: peripheral blood, obtained in the second trimester of pregnancy. These receptors originate from a female donor with multiple sclerosis, enrolled in a pregnancy study.

The V and J genes are TRBV12-5 and TRBJ2-1; D is undetermined. V was shortened by 1 base and J by 0 bases, with 7 bases between the two germline ends. Per germline, CDR1 LGHNT and CDR2 FRNRAP. There are 15 residues in the CDR3. The CDR3 bases are TGTGCTAGTGGTTTGGATTTGAGCTCCTACAATGAGCAGTTCTTC. Translating gives CASGLDLSSYNEQFF.

The chain uses TRBV7-3 and TRBJ2-1; 9 bases map to TRBD1. CDR1 is SGHTA, CDR2 FQGTGA, per germline. With 1 base clipped from V and 9 bases from J, the junction kept 13 bases outside the gene matches. The CDR3 length is 17 residues. For the CDR3, the DNA is TGTGCCAGCAGCTTAATGGTTATTGGACAGGGGATAGGTGAGCAGTTCTTC. Translating gives CASSLMVIGQGIGEQFF.

In this sample, this clone turned up once. This chain uses TRBV10-3 with TRBJ1-2; possible D gene TRBD1, 5 bases. The CDR3 totals 13 residues. The V and J ends lost 5 bases and 2 bases respectively, with 9 bases between them. CDR1 is ENHRY, CDR2 SYGVKD, per germline. The CDR3 region has the DNA TGTGCCATCAGTCCCAGGGAAAACTATGGCTACACCTTC. Its protein is CAISPRENYGYTF.

V is TRBV6-5 and J is TRBJ2-5, with D maybe TRBD1 (5 bases). From germline, CDR1 is MNHEY and CDR2 SVGAGI. This CDR3 is 12 amino acids long. V was clipped by 8 bases and J by 9 bases, with 16 bases between them. The CDR3 DNA reads as TGTGCCAGCGGGGTCACCCCACAGGCCCAGTACTTC. It is translated as CASGVTPQAQYF.

The sample holds one count of this clone. V is TRBV6-5 and J is TRBJ1-6; D remains unclear. The CDR3 spans 14 residues. Trimming took 10 bases from V and 0 from J, leaving 10 bases between them. Germline V gives CDR1 MNHEY, CDR2 SVGAGI. CDR3 sequence: CATLGSSYNSPLHF. Written as DNA, the CDR3 is TGTGCCACACTTGGTAGCTCCTATAATTCACCCCTCCACTTT.

J is TRBJ2-3 and V is TRBV19; 13 nucleotides line up with TRBD2. In germline, CDR1 is LNHDA, CDR2 SQIVND (reference sequence). This CDR3 region has 17 residues. Trimming cost V 5 bases and J 3 bases; bases outside gene matches: 8. CDR3 residues: CASSPRTSGGETDTQYF. CDR3 nucleotide sequence: TGTGCCAGTAGTCCTCGGACTAGCGGGGGAGAAACAGATACGCAGTATTTT.

CDR3 in amino acids: CASREPLNRAGYTF. In DNA form, the CDR3 reads TGTGCCAGCAGGGAGCCACTAAACAGGGCTGGCTACACCTTC. The chain joins TRBV2 to TRBJ1-2; D is possibly TRBD1 (6 bases). The CDR3 covers 14 residues. V was shortened by 6 bases and J by 7 bases, with 18 bases between the two germline ends. CDR1 and CDR2 from the germline V gene are SNHLY and FYNNEI.

The J gene is TRBJ2-5, the V gene TRBV6-1, with 9 positions matching TRBD1. The CDR3 has 11 amino acids. Unmatched junction bases numbered 3, after V lost 4 bases and J lost 12 bases. Germline CDR1 is MNHNS and CDR2 is SASEGT. Written as DNA, the CDR3 is TGTGCCAGCAGTGTTGGGACAGGGAAGTACTTC. Its protein is CASSVGTGKYF.

This rearrangement joins TRBV14 to TRBJ2-1, with D unresolved. Trimming shortened V by 0 bases and J by 9 bases, and 18 bases separated the two germline ends. From germline, CDR1 is SGHDN and CDR2 FVKESK. The CDR3 has 16 residues. In DNA form, the CDR3 reads TGTGCCAGCAGCCAAGACCCCTCACGGCTCCCAGGTGAGCAGTTCTTC. Protein product: CASSQDPSRLPGEQFF.

The chain uses TRBV5-4 and TRBJ1-2; D is possibly TRBD1 (6 bases). Trimming shortened V by 4 bases and J by 3 bases, and 10 bases separated the two germline ends. This CDR3 is 13 amino acids long. CDR1 is SGHNT and CDR2 is YYREEE in the germline V gene (reference sequence). The CDR3 region has the DNA TGTGCCAGCAGCCACAGGGTAGACTATGGCTACACCTTC. Translation: CASSHRVDYGYTF.

The CDR3 DNA sequence: TGTGCCAGCAGCTACCCCTCTGGGGCCAACGTCCTGACTTTC. Translated: CASSYPSGANVLTF. This chain links TRBV25-1 with TRBJ2-6, with unresolved D. The CDR3 length is 14 residues. Germline-derived CDR1 and CDR2 are MGHDK and SYGVNS. Trimming left V 6 bases short and J 0 bases short, with 6 bases between.

The rearrangement links TRBV11-2 to TRBJ2-2; 7 bases are a match to TRBD2. The CDR3 has 14 residues. The V gene end was trimmed by 0 bases and the J gene end by 6 bases; junction bases not matched to a gene: 1. Germline CDR1 reads SGHAT; CDR2 reads FQNNGV. CDR3 residues: CASSLELASGELFF. In DNA, the CDR3 is TGTGCCAGCAGCTTAGAACTAGCGTCCGGGGAGCTGTTTTTT.

The V call is TRBV6-1, the J call TRBJ2-6; D possibly corresponds to TRBD1 (6 bases). This CDR3 has 16 amino acids. Per the germline V gene, CDR1 is MNHNS and CDR2 is SASEGT. The V end was cut by 1 base, the J end by 0 bases, with 7 bases between. CDR3 protein: CASSEEGGSGANVLTF. CDR3 DNA: TGTGCCAGCAGTGAAGAAGGGGGCTCTGGGGCCAACGTCCTGACTTTC.

The genes are TRBV29-1 and TRBJ2-1; D might be TRBD2 (6 bases). CDR3 length: 13 residues. V lost 2 bases and J lost 10, with 15 bases in between. From germline, CDR1 is SQVTM and CDR2 ANQGSEA. CDR3 nucleotides: TGCAGCGTTGAACTTCCAGGCGGGACCGAGCAGTTCTTC. Amino acids: CSVELPGGTEQFF.

This chain joins TRBV2 and TRBJ1-1; 9 nucleotides match TRBD1. This CDR3 region has 14 residues. V dropped 6 bases and J dropped 1; count of bases not matched to a gene: 3. The germline V gene has CDR1 SNHLY and CDR2 FYNNEI. Here the CDR3 reads CASRETGGNTEAFF. The CDR3 DNA reads as TGTGCCAGCAGAGAGACAGGGGGGAACACTGAAGCTTTCTTT.

The chain links TRBV28 to TRBJ2-1; TRBD2 matches 8 bases. Losses at the gene ends were 8 bases for V and 10 bases for J; bases not matched to a gene: 1. The germline V gene encodes CDR1 MDHEN and CDR2 SYDVKM. This CDR3 is 10 amino acids long. CDR3 sequence (DNA): TGTGCCAGCGGCGGGGGGGAGCAGTTCTTC. This encodes CASGGGEQFF.

The rearrangement links TRBV21-1 to TRBJ2-7; the table's D gene call, TRBD2, was not cross checked with the DNA. TRBV21-1 is termed a pseudogene. The CDR3 is made up of 14 amino acids. CDR3 sequence (DNA): TGTGCCAGCAGCAAAATCTGGCTGACTTACGAGCAGTACTTC. It yields the protein CASSKIWLTYEQYF.

The V call is TRBV10-2, the J call TRBJ2-2; D possibly corresponds to TRBD2 (5 bases). V was trimmed by 4 bases and J by 1 base, leaving 13 bases between them. From germline, CDR1 is WSHSY and CDR2 SAAADI. This CDR3 spans 16 amino acids. The CDR3 protein is CASSGPGLQNTGELFF. The CDR3 nucleotides are TGCGCCAGCAGTGGCCCTGGACTCCAGAACACCGGGGAGCTGTTTTTT.

The chain couples TRBV11-2 to TRBJ1-2, with 8 bases fitting TRBD1. CDR1 is SGHAT and CDR2 is FQNNGV in the germline V gene. Trimming at V came to 4 bases and at J to 5 bases, leaving 3 bases not matched to a gene. The CDR3 runs 13 residues. The CDR3 reads CASSSGGMYGYTF. The CDR3 coding sequence is TGTGCCAGCAGCTCAGGGGGCATGTATGGCTACACCTTC.

The chain carries TRBV2 and TRBJ1-5; no firm D call. This CDR3 is built from 15 residues. The germline V and J ends were trimmed by 2 bases and 1 base, with 9 bases remaining between them. Germline V gene data show CDR1 as SNHLY and CDR2 as FYNNEI. The CDR3 here is CASSETSGSNQPQHF. CDR3 bases: TGTGCCAGCAGTGAAACCTCGGGGAGCAATCAGCCCCAGCATTTT.

This rearrangement joins TRBV2 to TRBJ1-5; tentative D call: TRBD1 (6 bases). The CDR3 contains 15 residues. CDR1 and CDR2 from the germline V gene are SNHLY and FYNNEI. V was cut by 6 bases and J by 3 bases, with 15 bases left in between. The CDR3 nucleotides read TGTGCCAGCAGCGCACCGGACAGACACAATCAGCCCCAGCATTTT. Translation gives CASSAPDRHNQPQHF. The full variable domain, in which reference TRBV2 and TRBJ1-5 provide the parts outside the CDR3, is EPEVTQTPSHQVTQMGQEVILRCVPISNHLYFYWYRQILGQKVEFLVSFYNNEISEKSEIFDDQFSVERPDGSNFTLKIRSTKLEDSAMYFCASSAPDRHNQPQHFGDGTRLSIL.